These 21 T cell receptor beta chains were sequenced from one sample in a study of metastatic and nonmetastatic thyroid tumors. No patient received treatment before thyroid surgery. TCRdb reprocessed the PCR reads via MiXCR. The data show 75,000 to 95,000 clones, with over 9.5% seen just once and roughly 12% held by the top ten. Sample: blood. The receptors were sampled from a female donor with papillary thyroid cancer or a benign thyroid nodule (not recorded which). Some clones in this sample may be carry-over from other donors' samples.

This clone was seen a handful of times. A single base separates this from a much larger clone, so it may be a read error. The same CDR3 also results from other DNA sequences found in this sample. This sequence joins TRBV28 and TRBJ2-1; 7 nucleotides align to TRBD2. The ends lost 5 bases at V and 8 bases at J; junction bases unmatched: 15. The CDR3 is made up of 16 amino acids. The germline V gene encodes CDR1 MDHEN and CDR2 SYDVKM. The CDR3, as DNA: TGTGCCAGCAGTCCGGGGGGAGGGTATATCCACGATGAGCAGTTCTTC. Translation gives CASSPGGGYIHDEQFF.

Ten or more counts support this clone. CDR3 bases: TGTGCCAGCAGCCTCCTTAACTATGGCTACACCTTC. Its translation: CASSLLNYGYTF. This chain connects TRBV7-2 to TRBJ1-2, with D unclear. Germline loops: CDR1 SGHTA, CDR2 FQGNSA. The CDR3 spans 12 residues. V gave up 5 bases and J gave up 1 base, with 5 bases separating them.

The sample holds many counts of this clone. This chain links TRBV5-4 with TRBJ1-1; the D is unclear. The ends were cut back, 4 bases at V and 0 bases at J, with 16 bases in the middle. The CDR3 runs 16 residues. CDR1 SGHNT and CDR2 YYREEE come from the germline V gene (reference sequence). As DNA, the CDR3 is TGTGCCAGCAGCGGATTATCAGTGACGCTGAACACTGAAGCTTTCTTT. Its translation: CASSGLSVTLNTEAFF.

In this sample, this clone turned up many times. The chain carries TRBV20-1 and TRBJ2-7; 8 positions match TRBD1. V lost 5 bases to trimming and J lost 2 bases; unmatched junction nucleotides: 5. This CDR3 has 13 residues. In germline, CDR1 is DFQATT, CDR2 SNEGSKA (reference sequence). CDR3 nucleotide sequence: TGCAGTGCTGGGACAGGAAAAACCTACGAGCAGTACTTC. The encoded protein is CSAGTGKTYEQYF.

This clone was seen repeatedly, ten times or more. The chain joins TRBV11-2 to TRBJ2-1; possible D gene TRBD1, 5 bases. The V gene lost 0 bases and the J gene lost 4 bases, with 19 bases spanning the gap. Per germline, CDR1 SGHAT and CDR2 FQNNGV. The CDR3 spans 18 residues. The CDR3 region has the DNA TGTGCCAGCAGCTTAGACCGACAGCGCAGGGATGAGTACAATGAGCAGTTCTTC. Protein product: CASSLDRQRRDEYNEQFF.

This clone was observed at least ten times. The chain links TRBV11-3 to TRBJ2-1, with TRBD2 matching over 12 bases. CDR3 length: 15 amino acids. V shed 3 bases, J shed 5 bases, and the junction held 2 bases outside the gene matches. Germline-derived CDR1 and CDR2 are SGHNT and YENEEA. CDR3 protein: CASSLTSGSHNEQFF. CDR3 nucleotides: TGTGCCAGCAGCTTGACTAGCGGGAGCCACAATGAGCAGTTCTTC.

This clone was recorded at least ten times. The CDR3 here is CASRSLSDDVYEQYF. In nucleotides, the CDR3 is TGTGCCAGCAGATCCCTTTCCGACGACGTGTACGAGCAGTACTTC. The V and J genes are TRBV11-1 and TRBJ2-7; the D is unclear. The germline V and J ends were trimmed by 6 bases and 4 bases, with 19 bases remaining between them. The CDR3 length is 15 residues. The V gene's germline CDR1 is SGHAT and CDR2 FQDESV (reference sequence).

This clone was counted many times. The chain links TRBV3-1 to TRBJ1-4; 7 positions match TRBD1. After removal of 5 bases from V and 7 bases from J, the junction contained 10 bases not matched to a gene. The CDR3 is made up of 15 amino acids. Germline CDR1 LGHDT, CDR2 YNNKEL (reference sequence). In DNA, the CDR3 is TGTGCCAGCAGCAACAGGGGTGGGAGGGTTGAAAAACTGTTTTTT. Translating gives CASSNRGGRVEKLFF.

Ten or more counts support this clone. The CDR3 DNA is TGCGCCAGCAGCCAAGATAGCGTTGGCGGGGAGCTGTTTTTT. It specifies CASSQDSVGGELFF. The chain links TRBV4-3 to TRBJ2-2; TRBD2 might be the D (5 bases). The CDR3 has 14 residues. Trimming removed 0 bases at V and 7 bases at J, with 9 bases between. The V gene's germline CDR1 is LGHNA and CDR2 YSLEER.

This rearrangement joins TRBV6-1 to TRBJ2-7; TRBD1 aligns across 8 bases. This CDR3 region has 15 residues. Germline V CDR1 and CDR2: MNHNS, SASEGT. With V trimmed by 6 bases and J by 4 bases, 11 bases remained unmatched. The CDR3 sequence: CASRRTGTWAYEQYF. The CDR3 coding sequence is TGTGCCAGCAGACGGACAGGGACATGGGCGTACGAGCAGTACTTC.

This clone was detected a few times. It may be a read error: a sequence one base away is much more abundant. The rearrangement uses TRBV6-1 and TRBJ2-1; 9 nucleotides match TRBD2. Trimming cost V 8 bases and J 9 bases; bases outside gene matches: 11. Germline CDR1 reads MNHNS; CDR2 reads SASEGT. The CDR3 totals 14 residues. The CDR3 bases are TGTGCCAGCCGTCGGTCCGGGACTAGCTGTGAGCAGTTCTTC. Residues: CASRRSGTSCEQFF.

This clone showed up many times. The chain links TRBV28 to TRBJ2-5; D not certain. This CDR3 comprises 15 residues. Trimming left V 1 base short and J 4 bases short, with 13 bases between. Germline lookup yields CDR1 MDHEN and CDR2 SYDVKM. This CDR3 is CASSLLMQDSETQYF. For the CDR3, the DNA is TGTGCCAGCAGTTTATTAATGCAGGATTCAGAGACCCAGTACTTC.

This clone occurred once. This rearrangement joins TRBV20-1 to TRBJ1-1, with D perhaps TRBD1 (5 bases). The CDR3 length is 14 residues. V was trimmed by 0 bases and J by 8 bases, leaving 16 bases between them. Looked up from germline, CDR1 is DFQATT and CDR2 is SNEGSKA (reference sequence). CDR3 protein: CSARDLRGITEAFF. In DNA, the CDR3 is TGCAGTGCTAGAGATCTAAGGGGTATCACCGAAGCTTTCTTT.

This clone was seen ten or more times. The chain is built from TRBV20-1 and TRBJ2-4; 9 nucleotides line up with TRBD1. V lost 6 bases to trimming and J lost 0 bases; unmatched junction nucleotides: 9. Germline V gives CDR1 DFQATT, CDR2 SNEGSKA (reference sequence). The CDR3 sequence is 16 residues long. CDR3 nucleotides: TGCAGTGCGGGAGGGACAGGGCTACTAGCCAAAAACATTCAGTACTTC. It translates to CSAGGTGLLAKNIQYF.

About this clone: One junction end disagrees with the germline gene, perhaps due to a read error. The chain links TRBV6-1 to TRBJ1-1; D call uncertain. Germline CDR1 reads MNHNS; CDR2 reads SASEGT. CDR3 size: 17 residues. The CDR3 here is CASSQTSGWTLFTGAFF. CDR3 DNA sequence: TGTGCCAGCAGTCAGACCTCGGGGTGGACCTTATTCACTGGAGCTTTCTTT.

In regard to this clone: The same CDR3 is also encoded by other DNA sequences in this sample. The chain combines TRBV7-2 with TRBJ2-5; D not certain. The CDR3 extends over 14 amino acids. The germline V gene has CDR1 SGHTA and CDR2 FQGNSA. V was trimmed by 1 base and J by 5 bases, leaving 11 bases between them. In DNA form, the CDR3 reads TGTGCCAGCAGCTTAGGCGACGCGGCGGAGACCCAGTACTTC. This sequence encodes CASSLGDAAETQYF.

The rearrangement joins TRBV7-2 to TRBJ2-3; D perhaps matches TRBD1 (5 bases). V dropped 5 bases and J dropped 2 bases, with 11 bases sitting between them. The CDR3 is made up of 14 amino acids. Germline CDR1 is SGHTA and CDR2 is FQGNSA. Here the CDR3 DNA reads TGTGCCAGCAGCGTAATCGGACACACAGATACGCAGTATTTT. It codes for CASSVIGHTDTQYF. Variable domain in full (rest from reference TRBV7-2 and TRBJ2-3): GAGVSQSPSNKVTEKGKDVELRCDPISGHTALYWYRQSLGQGLEFLIYFQGNSAPDKSGLPSDRFSAERTGGSVSTLTIQRTQQEDSAVYLCASSVIGHTDTQYFGPGTRLTVL.

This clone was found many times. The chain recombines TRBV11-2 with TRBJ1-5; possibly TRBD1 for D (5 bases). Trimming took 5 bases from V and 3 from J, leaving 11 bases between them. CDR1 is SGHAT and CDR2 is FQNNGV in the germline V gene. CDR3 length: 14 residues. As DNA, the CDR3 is TGTGCCAGCAGCACCGACAGACTCAATCAGCCCCAGCATTTT. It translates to CASSTDRLNQPQHF.

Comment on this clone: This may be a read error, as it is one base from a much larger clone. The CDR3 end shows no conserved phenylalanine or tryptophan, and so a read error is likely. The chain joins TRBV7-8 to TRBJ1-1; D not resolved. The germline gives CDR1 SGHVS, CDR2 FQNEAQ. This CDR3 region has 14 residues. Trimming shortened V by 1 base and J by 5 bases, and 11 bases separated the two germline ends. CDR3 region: CASSLVPWATEAFL. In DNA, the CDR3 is TGTGCCAGCAGCTTAGTCCCGTGGGCTACTGAAGCTTTCCTT.

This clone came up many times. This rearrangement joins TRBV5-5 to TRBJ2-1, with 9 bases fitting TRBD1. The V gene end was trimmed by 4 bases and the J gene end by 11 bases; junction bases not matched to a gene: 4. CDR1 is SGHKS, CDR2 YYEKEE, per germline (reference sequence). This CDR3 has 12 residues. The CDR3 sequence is CASSTYRGQQFF. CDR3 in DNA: TGTGCCAGCAGCACGTACAGGGGGCAGCAGTTCTTC.

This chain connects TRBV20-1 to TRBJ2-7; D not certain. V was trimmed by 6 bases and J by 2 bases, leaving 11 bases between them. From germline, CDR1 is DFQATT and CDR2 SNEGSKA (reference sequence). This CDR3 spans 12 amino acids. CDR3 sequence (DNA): TGCAGTGCCACGGTCCTCACCTACGAGCAGTACTTC. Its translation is CSATVLTYEQYF.